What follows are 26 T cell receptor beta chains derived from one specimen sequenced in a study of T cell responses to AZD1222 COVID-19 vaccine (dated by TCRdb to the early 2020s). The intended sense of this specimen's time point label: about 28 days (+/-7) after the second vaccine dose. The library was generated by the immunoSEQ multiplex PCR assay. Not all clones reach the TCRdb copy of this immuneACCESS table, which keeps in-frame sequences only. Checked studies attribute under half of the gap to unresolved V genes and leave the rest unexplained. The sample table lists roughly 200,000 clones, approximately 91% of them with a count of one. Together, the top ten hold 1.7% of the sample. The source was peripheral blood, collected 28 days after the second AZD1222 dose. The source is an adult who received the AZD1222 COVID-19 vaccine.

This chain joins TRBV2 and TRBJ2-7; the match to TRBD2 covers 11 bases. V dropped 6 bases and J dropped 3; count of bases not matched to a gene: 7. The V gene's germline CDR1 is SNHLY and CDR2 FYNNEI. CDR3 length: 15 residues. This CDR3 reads CASRASGRTRYEQYF. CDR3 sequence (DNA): TGTGCCAGCAGAGCTAGCGGGAGGACACGCTACGAGCAGTACTTC.

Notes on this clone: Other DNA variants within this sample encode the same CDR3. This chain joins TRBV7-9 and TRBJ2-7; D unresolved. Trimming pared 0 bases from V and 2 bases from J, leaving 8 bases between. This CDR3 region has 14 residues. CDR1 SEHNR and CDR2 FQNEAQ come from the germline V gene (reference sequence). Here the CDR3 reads CASSLASGTYEQYF. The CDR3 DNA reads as TGTGCCAGCAGCTTAGCGAGTGGAACCTACGAGCAGTACTTC.

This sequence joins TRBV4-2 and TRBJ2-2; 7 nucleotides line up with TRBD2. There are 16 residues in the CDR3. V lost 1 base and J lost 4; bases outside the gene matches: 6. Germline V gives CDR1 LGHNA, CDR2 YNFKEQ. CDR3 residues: CASSQGEGVATGELFF. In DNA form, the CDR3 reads TGTGCCAGCAGCCAAGGGGAGGGAGTAGCCACCGGGGAGCTGTTTTTT.

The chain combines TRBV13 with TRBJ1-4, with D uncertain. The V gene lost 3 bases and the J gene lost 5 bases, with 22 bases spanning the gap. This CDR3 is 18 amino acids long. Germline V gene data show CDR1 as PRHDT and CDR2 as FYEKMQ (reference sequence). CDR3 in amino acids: CASSLKVAGIGSNEKLFF. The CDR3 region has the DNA TGTGCCAGCAGCTTGAAGGTTGCTGGTATTGGATCAAATGAAAAACTGTTTTTT.

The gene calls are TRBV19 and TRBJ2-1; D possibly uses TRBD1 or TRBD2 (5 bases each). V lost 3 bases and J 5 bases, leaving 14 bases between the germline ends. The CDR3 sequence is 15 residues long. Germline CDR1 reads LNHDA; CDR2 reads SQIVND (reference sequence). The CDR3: CASSIMRAGHNEQFF. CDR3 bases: TGTGCCAGTAGTATCATGAGGGCAGGGCACAATGAGCAGTTCTTC.

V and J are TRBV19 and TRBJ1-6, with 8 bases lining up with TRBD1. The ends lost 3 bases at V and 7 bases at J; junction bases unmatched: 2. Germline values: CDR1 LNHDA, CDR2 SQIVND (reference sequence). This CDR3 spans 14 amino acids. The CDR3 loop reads CASSIRGLNSPLHF. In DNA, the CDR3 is TGTGCCAGTAGTATCAGGGGGCTCAATTCACCCCTCCACTTT.

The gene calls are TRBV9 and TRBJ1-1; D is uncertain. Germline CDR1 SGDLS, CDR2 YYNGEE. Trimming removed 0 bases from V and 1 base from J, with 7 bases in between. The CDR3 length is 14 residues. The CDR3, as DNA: TGTGCCAGCAGCGTAGGAGGGAGGAACACTGAAGCTTTCTTT. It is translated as CASSVGGRNTEAFF.

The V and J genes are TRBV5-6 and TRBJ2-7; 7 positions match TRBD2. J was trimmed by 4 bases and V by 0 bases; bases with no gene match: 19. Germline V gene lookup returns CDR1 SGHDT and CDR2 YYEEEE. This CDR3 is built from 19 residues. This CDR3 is CASSLGPPLLAGGVYEQYF. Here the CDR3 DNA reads TGTGCCAGCAGCTTGGGACCCCCTCTATTAGCGGGCGGGGTATACGAGCAGTACTTC.

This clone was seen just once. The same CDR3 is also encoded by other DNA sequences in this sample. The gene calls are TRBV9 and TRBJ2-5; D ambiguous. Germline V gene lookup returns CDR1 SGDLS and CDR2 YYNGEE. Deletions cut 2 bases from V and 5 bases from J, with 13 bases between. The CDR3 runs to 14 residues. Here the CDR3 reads CASSVAAGRETQYF. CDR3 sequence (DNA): TGTGCCAGCAGCGTCGCGGCAGGTCGCGAGACCCAGTACTTC. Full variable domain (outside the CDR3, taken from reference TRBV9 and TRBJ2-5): DSGVTQTPKHLITATGQRVTLRCSPRSGDLSVYWYQQSLDQGLQFLIQYYNGEERAKGNILERFSAQQFPDLHSELNLSSLELGDSALYFCASSVAAGRETQYFGPGTRLLVL.

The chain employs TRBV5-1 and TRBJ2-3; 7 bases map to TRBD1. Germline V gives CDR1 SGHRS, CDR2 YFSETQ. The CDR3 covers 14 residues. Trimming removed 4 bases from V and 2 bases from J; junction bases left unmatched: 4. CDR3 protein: CASSNRGPTDTQYF. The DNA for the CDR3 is TGCGCCAGCAGCAACAGGGGTCCCACAGATACGCAGTATTTT. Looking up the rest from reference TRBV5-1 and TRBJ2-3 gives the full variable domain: KAGVTQTPRYLIKTRGQQVTLSCSPISGHRSVSWYQQTPGQGLQFLFEYFSETQRNKGNFPGRFSGRQFSNSRSEMNVSTLELGDSALYLCASSNRGPTDTQYFGPGTRLTVL.

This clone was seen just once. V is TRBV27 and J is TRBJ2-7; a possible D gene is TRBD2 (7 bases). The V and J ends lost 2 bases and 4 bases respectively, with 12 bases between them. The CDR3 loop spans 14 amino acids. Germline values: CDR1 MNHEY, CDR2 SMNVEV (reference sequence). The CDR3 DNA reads TGTGCCAGCAGTTTAGGGGGGGCTTTATACGAGCAGTACTTC. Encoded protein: CASSLGGALYEQYF.

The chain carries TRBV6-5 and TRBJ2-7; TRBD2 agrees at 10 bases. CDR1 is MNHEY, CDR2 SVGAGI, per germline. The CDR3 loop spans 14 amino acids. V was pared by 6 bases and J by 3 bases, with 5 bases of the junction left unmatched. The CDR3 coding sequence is TGTGCCAGCAGAACTAGCGGGAAGGACTACGAGCAGTACTTC. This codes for CASRTSGKDYEQYF.

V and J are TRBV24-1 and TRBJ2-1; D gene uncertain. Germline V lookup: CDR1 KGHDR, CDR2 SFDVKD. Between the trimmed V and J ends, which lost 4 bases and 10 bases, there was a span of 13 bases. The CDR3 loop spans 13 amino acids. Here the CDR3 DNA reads TGTGCCACCAGTGACACTAACGTGGGGGAGCAGTTCTTC. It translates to CATSDTNVGEQFF.

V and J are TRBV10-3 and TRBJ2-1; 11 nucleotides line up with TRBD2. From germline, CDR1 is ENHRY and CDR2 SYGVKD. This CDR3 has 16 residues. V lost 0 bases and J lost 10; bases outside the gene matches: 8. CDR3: CAISESGLAGGREQFF. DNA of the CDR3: TGTGCCATCAGTGAGTCAGGGCTAGCGGGAGGTCGAGAGCAGTTCTTC.

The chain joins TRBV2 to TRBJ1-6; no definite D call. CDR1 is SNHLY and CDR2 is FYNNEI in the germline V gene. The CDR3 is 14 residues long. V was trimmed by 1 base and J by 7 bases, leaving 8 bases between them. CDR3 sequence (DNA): TGTGCCAGCAGTGAAGAGGGTACGAATTCACCCCTCCACTTT. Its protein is CASSEEGTNSPLHF.

CDR3 sequence: CASKGSGTPRDTQYF. The CDR3 DNA is TGTGCCAGCAAGGGGTCCGGGACACCACGGGATACGCAGTATTTT. This chain connects TRBV11-2 to TRBJ2-3, with a weak D call TRBD1 (6 bases). Trimming took 7 bases from V and 6 from J, leaving 20 bases between them. CDR1 and CDR2 from the germline V gene are SGHAT and FQNNGV. The CDR3 is 15 residues long.

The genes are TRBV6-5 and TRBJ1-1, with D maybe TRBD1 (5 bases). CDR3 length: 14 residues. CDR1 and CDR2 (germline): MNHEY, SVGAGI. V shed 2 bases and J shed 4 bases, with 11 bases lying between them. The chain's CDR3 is CASSYTRQFTEAFF. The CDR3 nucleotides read TGTGCCAGCAGTTACACCCGACAGTTCACTGAAGCTTTCTTT.

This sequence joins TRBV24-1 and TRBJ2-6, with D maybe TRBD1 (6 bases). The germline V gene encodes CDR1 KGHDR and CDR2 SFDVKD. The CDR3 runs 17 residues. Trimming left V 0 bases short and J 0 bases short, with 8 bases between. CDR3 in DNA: TGTGCCACCAGTGATTTGGCAGGGGCCTCTGGGGCCAACGTCCTGACTTTC. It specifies CATSDLAGASGANVLTF.

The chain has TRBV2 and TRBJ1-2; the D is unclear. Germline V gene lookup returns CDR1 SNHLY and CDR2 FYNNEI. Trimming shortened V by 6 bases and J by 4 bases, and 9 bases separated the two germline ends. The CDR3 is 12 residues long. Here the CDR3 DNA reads TGTGCCAGCAGGGAGTTGGGCTATGGCTACACCTTC. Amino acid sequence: CASRELGYGYTF.

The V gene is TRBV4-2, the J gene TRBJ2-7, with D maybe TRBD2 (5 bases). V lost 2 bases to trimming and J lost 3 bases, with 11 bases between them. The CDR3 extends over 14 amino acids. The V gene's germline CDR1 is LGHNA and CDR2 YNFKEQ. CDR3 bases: TGTGCCAGCAGCCAATCCGGGAAGCTCTACGAGCAGTACTTC. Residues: CASSQSGKLYEQYF.

This chain's CDR3 is CASSDGLAGIYEQYF. The CDR3 DNA is TGTGCCAGCAGCGACGGACTAGCGGGAATCTACGAGCAGTACTTC. The chain recombines TRBV14 with TRBJ2-7; 12 bases are a match to TRBD2. The CDR3 runs 15 residues. V dropped 5 bases and J dropped 3; count of bases not matched to a gene: 5. Germline CDR1 SGHDN, CDR2 FVKESK.

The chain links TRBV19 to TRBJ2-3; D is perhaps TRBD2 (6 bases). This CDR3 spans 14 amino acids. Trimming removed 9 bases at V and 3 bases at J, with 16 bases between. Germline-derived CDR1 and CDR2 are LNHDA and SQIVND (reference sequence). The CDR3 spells CASSPRGKTDTQYF. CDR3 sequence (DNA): TGTGCCAGCAGCCCACGGGGGAAGACAGATACGCAGTATTTT.

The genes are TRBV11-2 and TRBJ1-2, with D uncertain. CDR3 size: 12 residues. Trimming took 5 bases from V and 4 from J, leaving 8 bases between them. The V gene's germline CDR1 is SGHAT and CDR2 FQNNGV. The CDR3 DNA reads TGTGCCAGCAGCCCCAGTATCTATGGCTACACCTTC. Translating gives CASSPSIYGYTF.

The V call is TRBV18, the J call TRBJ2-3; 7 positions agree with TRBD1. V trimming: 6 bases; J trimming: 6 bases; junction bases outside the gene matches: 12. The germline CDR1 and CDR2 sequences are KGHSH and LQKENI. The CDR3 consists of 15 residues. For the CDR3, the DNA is TGTGCCAGCTCCCTAAACAGGGGCCCTGCGGATACGCAGTATTTT. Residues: CASSLNRGPADTQYF. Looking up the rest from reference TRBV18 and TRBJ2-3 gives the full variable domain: NAGVMQNPRHLVRRRGQEARLRCSPMKGHSHVYWYRQLPEEGLKFMVYLQKENIIDESGMPKERFSAEFPKEGPSILRIQQVVRGDSAAYFCASSLNRGPADTQYFGPGTRLTVL.

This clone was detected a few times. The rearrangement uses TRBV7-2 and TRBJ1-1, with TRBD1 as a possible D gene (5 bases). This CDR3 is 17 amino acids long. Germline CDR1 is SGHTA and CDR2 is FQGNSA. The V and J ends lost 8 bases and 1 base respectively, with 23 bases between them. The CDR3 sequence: CASASVPSGIQNTEAFF. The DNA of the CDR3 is TGTGCCAGCGCATCTGTCCCTTCAGGGATCCAGAACACTGAAGCTTTCTTT.

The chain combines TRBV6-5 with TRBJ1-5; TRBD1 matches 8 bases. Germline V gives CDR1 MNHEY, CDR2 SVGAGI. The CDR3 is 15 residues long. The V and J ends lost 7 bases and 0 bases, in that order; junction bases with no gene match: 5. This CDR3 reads CASKRQGYSNQPQHF. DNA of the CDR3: TGTGCCAGCAAGAGACAGGGGTATAGCAATCAGCCCCAGCATTTT.